The source of this T cell receptor beta chain is a study of beta chain features in type 1 diabetes. As every portion of the isolated RNA was reverse transcribed, the sequencing read expressed TCRB transcripts. Clones were sequenced by immunoSEQ multiplex PCR, and TCRdb holds only the in-frame ones, with some missing. This table has roughly 400,000 clones, about 15% appearing once. The CDR3 loop spans 15 amino acids. Trimming removed 3 bases from V and 4 bases from J; junction bases left unmatched: 4. The V gene's germline CDR1 is LNHDA and CDR2 SQIVND (reference sequence). The rearrangement links TRBV19 to TRBJ2-2; 8 bases match TRBD1. The sequence was collected from a man younger than 40 in good health. Sequencing was carried out using naive CD4+ T cells from blood. The CDR3: CASSIGTGPTGELFF. CDR3 bases: TGTGCCAGTAGTATTGGGACAGGACCCACCGGGGAGCTGTTTTTT.